Given below is one T cell receptor (beta chain) in context. What it binds is not known. V lost 0 bases to trimming and J lost 5 bases, with 6 bases between them. This CDR3 spans 12 amino acids. The germline V gene encodes CDR1 SGHDT and CDR2 YYEEEE. The data derive from a study of pediatric ulcerative colitis. Rectal tissue came from one to two pinch biopsies taken at colonoscopy. Study results and caveats: All ulcerative colitis patients, but no controls, carried two rectal clonotypes. Ulcerative colitis patients shared more blood-rectal clones than controls.

Each sample received Survey-level depth of up to 500,000 reads. Clones were sequenced by immunoSEQ multiplex PCR, and TCRdb holds only the in-frame ones, with some missing. The repertoire has over 15,000 clones, 74% of them found once; the top ten carry approximately 3.6%. Sequenced material: gut tissue. This receptor was taken from a girl aged 10 to 17 with moderate ulcerative colitis. The chain has TRBV5-6 and TRBJ2-7, with D uncertain. CDR3 in amino acids: CASSLVRNEQYF. In DNA, the CDR3 is TGTGCCAGCAGCTTGGTCCGTAACGAGCAGTACTTC. The full variable domain, completed using reference TRBV5-6 and TRBJ2-7, is DAGVTQSPTHLIKTRGQQVTLRCSPKSGHDTVSWYQQALGQGPQFIFQYYEEEERQRGNFPDRFSGHQFPNYSSELNVNALLLGDSALYLCASSLVRNEQYFGPGTRLTVT.